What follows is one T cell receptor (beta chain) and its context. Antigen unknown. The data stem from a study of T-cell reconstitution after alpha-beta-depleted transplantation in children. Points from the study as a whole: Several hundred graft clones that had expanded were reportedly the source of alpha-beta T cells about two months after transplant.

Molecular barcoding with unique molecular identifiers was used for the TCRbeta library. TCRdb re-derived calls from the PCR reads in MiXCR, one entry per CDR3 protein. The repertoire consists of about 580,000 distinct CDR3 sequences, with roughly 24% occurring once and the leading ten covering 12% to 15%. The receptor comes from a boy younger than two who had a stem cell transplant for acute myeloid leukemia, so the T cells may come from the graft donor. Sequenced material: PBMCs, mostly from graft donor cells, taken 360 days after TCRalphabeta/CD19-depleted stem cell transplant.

In DNA form, the CDR3 reads TGTGCCAGCAGTTTTAAAGCCCCCATATTTAGCGGGGGTCGCACCGGGGAGCTGTTTTTT. It specifies CASSFKAPIFSGGRTGELFF. The chain couples TRBV12-3 or TRBV12-4 to TRBJ2-2; 9 positions match TRBD2. The CDR3 is made up of 20 amino acids. Losses at the gene ends were 3 bases for V and 4 bases for J; bases not matched to a gene: 18.